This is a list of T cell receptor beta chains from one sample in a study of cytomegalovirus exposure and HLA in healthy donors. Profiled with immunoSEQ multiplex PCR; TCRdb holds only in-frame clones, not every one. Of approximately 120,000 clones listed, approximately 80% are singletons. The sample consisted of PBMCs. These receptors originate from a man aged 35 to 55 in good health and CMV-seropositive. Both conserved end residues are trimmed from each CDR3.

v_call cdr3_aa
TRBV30 AWSVGQGSQPQH
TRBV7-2 ASSNTAQGREQY
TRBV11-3 ASSSQGGNTEAF
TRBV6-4 ASSDEVGNTGELF
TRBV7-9 ASSLGGGRSEKLF
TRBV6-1 ASREQGARNQPQH
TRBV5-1 ASSFTLAGRPDTQY
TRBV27 ASTDSDTSEAF
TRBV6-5 ATRQGSTDTQY
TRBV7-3 ASSPGVGETQY
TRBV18 ASSPPVGQETQY
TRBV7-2 ASSLSKGADYGYT
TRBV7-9 ASSLAQDRGSGNTIY
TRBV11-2 ASSLYVGETYEQY
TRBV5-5 ASSLFNSGNTIY
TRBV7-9 ASSWFGQGAVEQY
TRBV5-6 ASSGTAHEQY
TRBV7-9 ASSLAGTATEKLF
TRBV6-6 ASSYEGSPLYQPQH
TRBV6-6 ASRADRLNTGEQF
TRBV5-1 ASSSDRWGYT
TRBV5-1 ASRAVDRESTYEQY
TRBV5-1 ASSLPGVGNQPQH
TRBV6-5 ASSSGDRGYT
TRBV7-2 ASSLLPTGTGVGNTIY
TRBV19 ASSITSGTGYGYT
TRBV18 ASSPPEDTDTQY
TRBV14 ASSPLRQELEF
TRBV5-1 ASSLGTGLNQPQH
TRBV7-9 ASDSGQNTGELF
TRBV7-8 ASSLAQNTEAF
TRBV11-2 ASRPLSGSYEQY
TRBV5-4 ASSSDGTTNEKLF
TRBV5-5 ASSLSGQGYEQY
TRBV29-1 SVVLLGAF
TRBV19 ASSIGSYRGTGELF
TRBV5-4 ASSLRLGGYNEQF
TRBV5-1 ASSFYGQGAGTEQY
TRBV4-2 ASSQESPGQGNEKLF
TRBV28 ASRPSGGAADTQY